The 21 T cell receptor beta chains below come from one sample, sequenced in a study of identical twins. TCRdb analysed the 5' RACE reads with MiXCR anew, one entry per CDR3 protein. The repertoire holds hundreds of thousands of distinct CDR3 sequences, with 10% to 15% as singletons. Another study also made use of these data, one on yellow fever vaccine responses in identical twins.

Sequenced material: PBMCs. The receptor source for this set is a woman younger than 30 in good health.

The chain links TRBV10-3 to TRBJ2-5; D perhaps matches TRBD2 (7 bases). Trimming pared 3 bases from V and 4 bases from J, leaving 15 bases between. This CDR3 is 15 amino acids long. CDR1 is ENHRY and CDR2 is SYGVKD in the germline V gene. The CDR3, as DNA: TGTGCCATCAGTGACGGCGGGGGCCGGGGAGAGACCCAGTACTTC. Residues: CAISDGGGRGETQYF.

This clonotype came up many times. The CDR3 sequence is CASSVSGVNTEAFF. The CDR3 DNA reads as TGTGCCAGTAGTGTTTCAGGGGTGAACACTGAAGCTTTCTTT. V usage is TRBV19 and J usage is TRBJ1-1; perhaps TRBD1 as D (6 bases). The CDR3 sequence is 14 residues long. The germline V gene has CDR1 LNHDA and CDR2 SQIVND (reference sequence). V was clipped by 5 bases and J by 0 bases, with 10 bases between them.

The chain employs TRBV6-2 or TRBV6-3 and TRBJ2-1, with TRBD1 matching 8 bases. Trimming cost V 6 bases and J 6 bases; bases outside gene matches: 16. Germline loops: CDR1 MNHEY, CDR2 SVGEGT. The CDR3 has 17 amino acids. CDR3 sequence: CASRSGQGLRLTNEQFF. The CDR3 DNA is TGTGCCAGCAGATCCGGACAGGGACTTCGGCTCACCAATGAGCAGTTCTTC.

The chain has TRBV6-5 and TRBJ1-1; D is unresolved. This CDR3 has 15 amino acids. Trimming stripped 0 bases from V and 2 bases from J, with 10 bases between. Germline CDR1 MNHEY, CDR2 SVGAGI. CDR3 region: CASSYSGSQNTEAFF. CDR3 in DNA: TGTGCCAGCAGTTACTCGGGCAGCCAAAACACTGAAGCTTTCTTT.

The sample holds a few counts of this clonotype. The CDR3 sequence: CASSPKTSQETQYF. The CDR3 DNA follows: TGTGCCAGCAGCCCAAAAACTAGTCAAGAGACCCAGTACTTC. The V call is TRBV9, the J call TRBJ2-5, with D possibly matching TRBD2 (5 bases). V lost 4 bases, J lost 2 bases, and 12 bases lay in between. There are 14 residues in the CDR3. Germline V lookup: CDR1 SGDLS, CDR2 YYNGEE.

J is TRBJ1-2 and V is TRBV18, with D unresolved. Germline lookup yields CDR1 KGHSH and CDR2 LQKENI. V lost 0 bases and J lost 1, with 15 bases in between. CDR3 length: 17 amino acids. In nucleotides, the CDR3 is TGTGCCAGCTCACCACCCTCTATGTTCAGAGTTAACTATGGCTACACCTTC. Encoded protein: CASSPPSMFRVNYGYTF.

This rearrangement joins TRBV11-2 to TRBJ2-5, with D possibly TRBD2 on 5 matching bases. The CDR3 covers 15 residues. Germline CDR1 is SGHAT and CDR2 is FQNNGV. V was pared by 0 bases and J by 3 bases, with 11 bases between. CDR3 sequence (DNA): TGTGCCAGCAGCTTAGATCGACTGACTAAAGAGACCCAGTACTTC. Protein sequence: CASSLDRLTKETQYF.

This chain uses TRBV5-1 with TRBJ2-5; D gene unclear. The CDR3 extends over 11 amino acids. CDR1 and CDR2 from the germline V gene are SGHRS and YFSETQ. V gave up 2 bases and J gave up 7 bases, with 6 bases separating them. The CDR3 loop is CASSFKGTQYF. The CDR3 DNA reads as TGCGCCAGCAGCTTTAAAGGGACCCAGTACTTC.

This clonotype turned up a few times. V usage is TRBV7-9 and J usage is TRBJ1-2, with D unclear. Germline V gene data show CDR1 as SEHNR and CDR2 as FQNEAQ (reference sequence). This CDR3 is built from 15 residues. Trimming stripped 1 base from V and 1 base from J, with 10 bases between. This CDR3 reads CASSLVGGDNYGYTF. In nucleotides, the CDR3 is TGTGCCAGCAGCTTAGTCGGCGGAGATAACTATGGCTACACCTTC.

This clonotype was detected a few times. The CDR3 here is CASSVGPDLETQYF. The CDR3, as DNA: TGTGCCAGCAGCGTAGGTCCGGACTTGGAGACCCAGTACTTC. The chain employs TRBV9 and TRBJ2-5, with a weak D call TRBD2 (5 bases). The germline gives CDR1 SGDLS, CDR2 YYNGEE. This CDR3 spans 14 amino acids. The V end was cut by 0 bases, the J end by 5 bases, with 11 bases between.

J is TRBJ2-5 and V is TRBV4-1; TRBD2 agrees at 10 bases. The junction had 4 bases not matched to a gene; V was cut back by 4 bases and J by 5 bases. The CDR3 runs 14 residues. Germline V CDR1 and CDR2: MGHRA, YSYEKL. The CDR3 DNA follows: TGCGCCAGCAGCCGACTAGCGGGTTTGGAGACCCAGTACTTC. Translated: CASSRLAGLETQYF.

The table lists this clonotype with many counts. The chain recombines TRBV4-1 with TRBJ1-2; maybe TRBD1 (5 bases). The CDR3 loop spans 15 amino acids. Deletions cut 3 bases from V and 2 bases from J, with 13 bases between. Germline V gives CDR1 MGHRA, CDR2 YSYEKL. CDR3 in amino acids: CASSHKGRGNYGYTF. CDR3 nucleotides: TGCGCCAGCAGCCACAAGGGACGGGGAAACTATGGCTACACCTTC.

The rearrangement links TRBV10-2 to TRBJ2-4; D is unresolved. CDR3 length: 15 amino acids. Germline CDR1 reads WSHSY; CDR2 reads SAAADI. The ends were cut back, 2 bases at V and 1 base at J, with 9 bases in the middle. The CDR3 loop reads CASSETLLAKNIQYF. The CDR3 DNA follows: TGCGCCAGCAGTGAGACTTTACTGGCCAAAAACATTCAGTACTTC.

This clonotype was detected only a few times. The chain couples TRBV15 to TRBJ2-5; 9 bases fit TRBD2. The V segment lost 2 bases and the J segment 2 bases; nucleotides outside the gene matches: 6. The CDR3 totals 16 residues. Germline values: CDR1 LNHNV, CDR2 YYDKDF (reference sequence). CDR3 in amino acids: CATSRPSSGGQETQYF. In DNA form, the CDR3 reads TGTGCCACCAGCAGACCCAGTAGCGGGGGACAAGAGACCCAGTACTTC.

This clonotype has a count of ten or more. The rearrangement joins TRBV10-1 to TRBJ2-1; 14 bases match TRBD2. CDR3 length: 16 amino acids. Looked up from germline, CDR1 is WNHNN and CDR2 is SYGVQD (reference sequence). V lost 3 bases, J lost 6 bases, and 4 bases stayed unmatched. CDR3 nucleotides: TGCGCCAGCAGTGATGTCGGGACTAGCGGGAGCAATGAGCAGTTCTTC. It encodes CASSDVGTSGSNEQFF.

This clonotype was observed a handful of times. The chain employs TRBV3-1 and TRBJ1-1; TRBD1 matches at 9 bases. The CDR3 totals 15 residues. V lost 4 bases and J lost 11; bases outside the gene matches: 14. The germline gives CDR1 LGHDT, CDR2 YNNKEL (reference sequence). For the CDR3, the DNA is TGTGCCAGCAGCCCCAAATACCGGGACAGGGTCTTCGCTTTCTTT. This sequence encodes CASSPKYRDRVFAFF. The whole variable domain, remainder taken from reference TRBV3-1 and TRBJ1-1, is DTAVSQTPKYLVTQMGNDKSIKCEQNLGHDTMYWYKQDSKKFLKIMFSYNNKELIINETVPNRFSPKSPDKAHLNLHINSLELGDSAVYFCASSPKYRDRVFAFFGQGTRLTVV.

A few counts support this clonotype. V gene TRBV6-1 combines with J gene TRBJ2-3; 8 nucleotides line up with TRBD1. Germline CDR1 reads MNHNS; CDR2 reads SASEGT. CDR3 length: 15 residues. V was clipped by 6 bases and J by 4 bases; unmatched bases: 9. CDR3 amino acids: CASSKGQGLSDTQYF. In DNA, the CDR3 is TGTGCCAGCAGCAAAGGACAGGGTTTATCAGATACGCAGTATTTT.

The V and J genes are TRBV7-6 and TRBJ2-3, with D perhaps matching TRBD1 (5 bases). Germline values: CDR1 SGHVS, CDR2 FNYEAQ. The CDR3 is made up of 15 amino acids. Trimming removed 5 bases at V and 1 base at J, with 13 bases between. The CDR3 loop reads CASSHGRVGTDTQYF. The CDR3 DNA reads TGTGCCAGCAGCCATGGCAGGGTTGGCACAGATACGCAGTATTTT.

The chain links TRBV27 to TRBJ2-7; 11 bases fit TRBD2. The J segment lost 4 bases and the V segment lost 5 bases, leaving 4 bases of the junction unmatched. The length of the CDR3 is 14 residues. The germline gives CDR1 MNHEY, CDR2 SMNVEV (reference sequence). Here the CDR3 DNA reads TGTGCCAGCAGTCTACTAGCGGGAGCGTACGAGCAGTACTTC. It encodes CASSLLAGAYEQYF.

This clonotype was observed a few times. The chain joins TRBV20-1 to TRBJ2-7; the match to TRBD2 covers 8 bases. The CDR3 sequence is 14 residues long. The V gene end was trimmed by 6 bases and the J gene end by 0 bases; junction bases not matched to a gene: 7. The germline V gene encodes CDR1 DFQATT and CDR2 SNEGSKA (reference sequence). CDR3 amino acids: CSALGLGNSYEQYF. CDR3 DNA sequence: TGCAGTGCCCTGGGACTAGGGAACTCCTACGAGCAGTACTTC.

The rearrangement uses TRBV20-1 and TRBJ2-2; the D gene could be TRBD1 or TRBD2 (5 bases each). The V and J ends lost 5 bases and 0 bases respectively, with 10 bases between them. Germline CDR1 and CDR2: DFQATT and SNEGSKA (reference sequence). This CDR3 is built from 14 residues. CDR3 bases: TGCAGTGCTGCCGGGACGACGAACACCGGGGAGCTGTTTTTT. Translated: CSAAGTTNTGELFF.